The 29 T cell receptor beta chains presented below share a single source sample, sequenced in a study of cytomegalovirus exposure and HLA in healthy donors. PCR involved 60 Vbeta and 13 Jbeta primers. TCRdb keeps only in-frame clones here, not all; method: immunoSEQ multiplex PCR. The table records around 120,000 clones, about four fifths of them present only once. Sequenced: PBMCs. These receptors were obtained from a female donor in good health and CMV-seropositive.

The rearrangement links TRBV5-1 to TRBJ1-1; the D is unclear. The CDR3 length is 13 residues. Deletions cut 6 bases from V and 4 bases from J, with 13 bases between. CDR1 is SGHRS, CDR2 YFSETQ, per germline. The CDR3 is CASTVSGGTEAFF. DNA of the CDR3: TGCGCCAGCACGGTGTCGGGTGGCACTGAAGCTTTCTTT.

The J gene is TRBJ2-2, the V gene TRBV5-1; 7 nucleotides align to TRBD2. Germline CDR1 and CDR2: SGHRS and YFSETQ. CDR3 length: 16 residues. V trimming: 0 bases; J trimming: 0 bases; junction bases outside the gene matches: 2. The chain's CDR3 is CASSLVAGANTGELFF. DNA of the CDR3: TGCGCCAGCAGCTTGGTTGCGGGGGCGAACACCGGGGAGCTGTTTTTT.

The DNA of the CDR3 is TGTGCCAGCAGCGCGGGAGCAACTGAAAAACTGTTTTTT. It translates to CASSAGATEKLFF. This sequence joins TRBV6-5 and TRBJ1-4; D remains ambiguous. V was cut by 6 bases and J by 7 bases, with 12 bases left in between. This CDR3 is 13 amino acids long. Germline CDR1 and CDR2: MNHEY and SVGAGI.

The CDR3 nucleotides are TGTGCCAGCAGCTTCTTGTCTAGCGGGGGGTCCGATACGCAGTATTTT. Protein sequence: CASSFLSSGGSDTQYF. This sequence joins TRBV7-9 and TRBJ2-3; TRBD2 agrees at 11 bases. CDR1 SEHNR and CDR2 FQNEAQ come from the germline V gene (reference sequence). CDR3 size: 16 residues. V lost 3 bases, J lost 6 bases, and 8 bases stayed unmatched. The full variable domain, its missing parts supplied by reference TRBV7-9 and TRBJ2-3, is DTGVSQNPRHKITKRGQNVTFRCDPISEHNRLYWYRQTLGQGPEFLTYFQNEAQLEKSRLLSDRFSAERPKGSFSTLEIQRTEQGDSAMYLCASSFLSSGGSDTQYFGPGTRLTVL.

In its sample, this clone was seen once. V usage is TRBV6-5 and J usage is TRBJ2-7; tentatively, D is TRBD2 (6 bases). Trimming removed 7 bases from V and 0 bases from J, with 16 bases in between. CDR3 size: 15 residues. Germline V lookup: CDR1 MNHEY, CDR2 SVGAGI. CDR3 in DNA: TGTGCCAGCAAGGGCGGGGCATTTAGCTCCTACGAGCAGTACTTC. Translated: CASKGGAFSSYEQYF.

The V call is TRBV15, the J call TRBJ1-1; possibly TRBD1 for D (6 bases). The germline V and J ends were trimmed by 0 bases and 7 bases, with 12 bases remaining between them. This CDR3 has 14 amino acids. Germline V gene data show CDR1 as LNHNV and CDR2 as YYDKDF (reference sequence). The chain's CDR3 is CATSRDPRQDEAFF. DNA of the CDR3: TGTGCCACCAGCAGAGATCCTAGACAGGATGAAGCTTTCTTT.

The CDR3 is CASSLNTGTYNEQFF. The CDR3 DNA sequence: TGTGCCAGCAGCTTGAACACGGGAACCTACAATGAGCAGTTCTTC. The chain employs TRBV5-5 and TRBJ2-1, with D perhaps matching TRBD2 (5 bases). The CDR3 extends over 15 amino acids. Trimming cost V 1 base and J 2 bases, with 10 bases left between them. Looked up from germline, CDR1 is SGHKS and CDR2 is YYEKEE (reference sequence).

The rearrangement uses TRBV6-6 and TRBJ1-4, with TRBD1 matching over 8 bases. Trimming removed 2 bases from V and 3 bases from J; junction bases left unmatched: 2. The germline gives CDR1 MNHNY, CDR2 SVGAGI (reference sequence). The CDR3 consists of 15 residues. The CDR3 reads CASSYGQGANEKLFF. CDR3 in DNA: TGTGCCAGCAGTTACGGACAGGGCGCTAATGAAAAACTGTTTTTT.

V gene TRBV5-1 combines with J gene TRBJ2-7, with 7 bases identical to TRBD1. CDR3 length equals 14 residues. Germline CDR1 and CDR2: SGHRS and YFSETQ. V shed 0 bases, J shed 4 bases, and the junction held 4 bases outside the gene matches. The CDR3: CASSLGGGNYEQYF. Here the CDR3 DNA reads TGCGCCAGCAGCTTGGGAGGGGGCAATTACGAGCAGTACTTC.

This clone was seen just once. The chain carries TRBV7-8 and TRBJ2-7; 7 bases fit TRBD1. The V segment lost 3 bases and the J segment 4 bases; nucleotides outside the gene matches: 3. This CDR3 is built from 13 residues. Germline values: CDR1 SGHVS, CDR2 FQNEAQ. The CDR3 DNA reads as TGTGCCAGCAGCTTTCTACAGGGGTACGAGCAGTACTTC. This encodes CASSFLQGYEQYF.

The chain's CDR3 is CASSLGHNSPLHF. CDR3 in DNA: TGTGCCAGCAGCTTGGGACACAACTCACCCCTCCACTTT. The gene calls are TRBV5-6 and TRBJ1-6; no reliable D call. Trimming took off 0 bases at V and 10 bases at J, with 8 bases between the two ends. Germline lookup yields CDR1 SGHDT and CDR2 YYEEEE. This CDR3 has 13 amino acids.

The rearrangement uses TRBV6-1 and TRBJ2-5, with 7 bases identical to TRBD2. CDR3 length: 13 amino acids. V was clipped by 3 bases and J by 5 bases; unmatched bases: 3. The germline CDR1 and CDR2 sequences are MNHNS and SASEGT. CDR3 in amino acids: CASSEPGRETQYF. In DNA, the CDR3 is TGTGCCAGCAGTGAGCCCGGGAGGGAGACCCAGTACTTC.

This clone occurred a few times. This rearrangement joins TRBV18 to TRBJ2-7; 8 positions agree with TRBD1. The CDR3 length is 17 residues. Germline CDR1 and CDR2: KGHSH and LQKENI. The V segment lost 0 bases and the J segment 3 bases; nucleotides outside the gene matches: 10. CDR3 DNA: TGTGCCAGCTCACCACCCCCTGGACAGGGAACCCACTACGAGCAGTACTTC. Translated: CASSPPPGQGTHYEQYF.

The chain recombines TRBV2 with TRBJ1-2; D not resolved. Germline CDR1 reads SNHLY; CDR2 reads FYNNEI. V lost 5 bases to trimming and J lost 4 bases, with 8 bases between them. This CDR3 is built from 12 residues. In nucleotides, the CDR3 is TGTGCCAGCAGTCCCCAGGCCTATGGCTACACCTTC. Its protein is CASSPQAYGYTF.

The chain joins TRBV15 to TRBJ1-1; 8 bases align to TRBD1. The CDR3 extends over 16 amino acids. CDR1 LNHNV and CDR2 YYDKDF come from the germline V gene (reference sequence). V dropped 1 base and J dropped 5; count of bases not matched to a gene: 9. CDR3 bases: TGTGCCACCAGCAGAGGCCTGGTCACAGGGGGGACTGAAGCTTTCTTT. It is translated as CATSRGLVTGGTEAFF. The full variable domain, with the rest looked up from reference TRBV15 and TRBJ1-1, is DAMVIQNPRYQVTQFGKPVTLSCSQTLNHNVMYWYQQKSSQAPKLLFHYYDKDFNNEADTPDNFQSRRPNTSFCFLDIRSPGLGDTAMYLCATSRGLVTGGTEAFFGQGTRLTVV.

This clone occurred a few times. The genes are TRBV19 and TRBJ1-5; a possible D gene is TRBD1 (6 bases). The CDR3 consists of 13 residues. V lost 8 bases and J 9 bases, leaving 17 bases between the germline ends. CDR1 and CDR2 from the germline V gene are LNHDA and SQIVND (reference sequence). The CDR3: CASGLTGDRPQHF. The CDR3 nucleotides are TGTGCCAGTGGACTGACAGGTGACCGGCCCCAGCATTTT.

This clone was recorded only once. The CDR3 sequence: CASSGSTGNRNTEAFF. In DNA, the CDR3 is TGTGCCAGCAGTGGTTCGACAGGGAATAGGAACACTGAAGCTTTCTTT. V usage is TRBV6-1 and J usage is TRBJ1-1; 7 bases map to TRBD1. V trimming: 4 bases; J trimming: 1 base; junction bases outside the gene matches: 9. Germline values: CDR1 MNHNS, CDR2 SASEGT. This CDR3 has 16 amino acids.

Of note for this clone: Its ends do not fully match the called genes, so a read error is possible. The chain employs TRBV30 and TRBJ1-4; a possible D gene is TRBD1 (5 bases). CDR1 and CDR2 from the germline V gene are GTSNPN and SVGIG (reference sequence). There are 13 residues in the CDR3. CDR3 sequence reads: CAWSVGVLGARVF. The CDR3 region has the DNA TGTGCCTGGAGTGTAGGCGTATTAGGGGCCAGGGTTTTT.

J is TRBJ2-7 and V is TRBV2, with 8 bases lining up with TRBD2. This CDR3 has 16 residues. CDR1 is SNHLY, CDR2 FYNNEI, per germline. With 8 bases clipped from V and 7 bases from J, the junction kept 19 bases outside the gene matches. CDR3 loop: CASGFSRGGNLWEQYF. The CDR3 nucleotides are TGTGCCAGCGGTTTCTCTCGCGGGGGGAACCTCTGGGAGCAGTACTTC.

The chain employs TRBV27 and TRBJ1-2; D is unclear. The V end was cut by 2 bases, the J end by 6 bases, with 19 bases between. The CDR3 length is 16 residues. Germline lookup yields CDR1 MNHEY and CDR2 SMNVEV (reference sequence). The DNA for the CDR3 is TGTGCCAGCAGTTTAAAGGCCCTCCTAACAGCAGATGGCTACACCTTC. This codes for CASSLKALLTADGYTF.

The rearrangement uses TRBV18 and TRBJ1-2; TRBD1 matches 7 bases. Germline assignment: CDR1 KGHSH and CDR2 LQKENI. V dropped 3 bases and J dropped 10; count of bases not matched to a gene: 8. The CDR3 length is 13 residues. The DNA for the CDR3 is TGTGCCAGCTCACCTTCGGGACAGCAAGACTACACCTTC. Residues: CASSPSGQQDYTF.

The chain combines TRBV7-8 with TRBJ1-6; D is undetermined. Germline V gene data show CDR1 as SGHVS and CDR2 as FQNEAQ. The CDR3 has 14 amino acids. Trimming stripped 1 base from V and 8 bases from J, with 9 bases between. The DNA for the CDR3 is TGTGCCAGCAGCTTAGAATTCGGGGATTCACCCCTCCACTTT. Protein product: CASSLEFGDSPLHF. The full variable domain, with the rest looked up from reference TRBV7-8 and TRBJ1-6, is GAGVSQSPRYKVAKRGQDVALRCDPISGHVSLFWYQQALGQGPEFLTYFQNEAQLDKSGLPSDRFFAERPEGSVSTLKIQRTQQEDSAVYLCASSLEFGDSPLHFGNGTRLTVT.

V usage is TRBV6-1 and J usage is TRBJ2-1, with 12 bases aligning to TRBD2. The CDR3 is 12 residues long. The V and J ends lost 9 bases and 8 bases, in that order; junction bases with no gene match: 2. Germline values: CDR1 MNHNS, CDR2 SASEGT. The CDR3 DNA reads TGTGCCAGTAGGACTAGCGGGGATGAGCAGTTCTTC. Its translation is CASRTSGDEQFF.

The V call is TRBV5-1, the J call TRBJ1-4; D unclear. Trimming removed 0 bases from V and 4 bases from J, with 10 bases in between. The CDR3 consists of 15 residues. CDR1 and CDR2 (germline): SGHRS, YFSETQ. CDR3 DNA: TGCGCCAGCAGCTTGGGTACAGCCCTTAATGAAAAACTGTTTTTT. Its protein product is CASSLGTALNEKLFF.

This clone was counted a single time. The chain joins TRBV30 to TRBJ1-5; no firm D call. The CDR3 spans 12 residues. Looked up from germline, CDR1 is GTSNPN and CDR2 is SVGIG (reference sequence). The V gene lost 2 bases and the J gene lost 6 bases, with 8 bases spanning the gap. CDR3 sequence: CAWSLPGQPQHF. The DNA of the CDR3 is TGTGCCTGGAGTTTGCCGGGTCAGCCCCAGCATTTT. Full variable domain (rest looked up from reference TRBV30 and TRBJ1-5): SQTIHQWPATLVQPVGSPLSLECTVEGTSNPNLYWYRQAAGRGLQLLFYSVGIGQISSEVPQNLSASRPQDRQFILSSKKLLLSDSGFYLCAWSLPGQPQHFGDGTRLSIL.

The count of this clone is one. J is TRBJ1-3 and V is TRBV6-1; TRBD1 might be the D (6 bases). V was shortened by 7 bases and J by 0 bases, with 13 bases between the two germline ends. Per the germline V gene, CDR1 is MNHNS and CDR2 is SASEGT. The CDR3 has 15 amino acids. CDR3 DNA sequence: TGTGCCAGCACCATACAGGACAGCTCTGGAAACACCATATATTTT. Its translation: CASTIQDSSGNTIYF.

As DNA, the CDR3 is TGTGCCAGCAGCAAAGCGGACACTCTAGCGGGGATCTACGAGCAGTACTTC. It yields the protein CASSKADTLAGIYEQYF. The rearrangement links TRBV21-1 to TRBJ2-7; the table's TRBD2 call for D was not verified on the DNA. TRBV21-1 has pseudogene status. This CDR3 has 17 amino acids.

The chain combines TRBV7-2 with TRBJ1-2, with a tentative D call TRBD1 (6 bases). CDR3 length equals 14 residues. With 4 bases removed from V and 0 bases from J, the gap between germline ends came to 9 bases. Germline V gene lookup returns CDR1 SGHTA and CDR2 FQGNSA. The CDR3 sequence is CASSYQGSNYGYTF. The CDR3 nucleotides are TGTGCCAGCAGCTACCAGGGGTCTAACTATGGCTACACCTTC. Drawing the rest from reference TRBV7-2 and TRBJ1-2, the complete variable domain is GAGVSQSPSNKVTEKGKDVELRCDPISGHTALYWYRQSLGQGLEFLIYFQGNSAPDKSGLPSDRFSAERTGGSVSTLTIQRTQQEDSAVYLCASSYQGSNYGYTFGSGTRLTVV.

The chain is built from TRBV9 and TRBJ2-1, with D maybe TRBD2 (5 bases). V was clipped by 0 bases and J by 6 bases, with 16 bases between them. The CDR3 is made up of 16 amino acids. Germline loops: CDR1 SGDLS, CDR2 YYNGEE. The CDR3 loop reads CASSVAGWSVGNEQFF. CDR3 nucleotide sequence: TGTGCCAGCAGCGTAGCGGGGTGGTCAGTGGGCAATGAGCAGTTCTTC.